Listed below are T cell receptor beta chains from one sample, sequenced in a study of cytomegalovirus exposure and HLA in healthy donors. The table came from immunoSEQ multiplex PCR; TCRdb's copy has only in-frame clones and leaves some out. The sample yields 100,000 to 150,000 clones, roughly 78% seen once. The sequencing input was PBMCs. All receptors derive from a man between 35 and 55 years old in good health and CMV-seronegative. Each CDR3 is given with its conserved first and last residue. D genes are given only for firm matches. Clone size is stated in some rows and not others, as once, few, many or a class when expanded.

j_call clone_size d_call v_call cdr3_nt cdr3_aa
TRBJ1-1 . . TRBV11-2 TGTGCCAGCAGCTTAGACCGAACAGTTATGAACACTGAAGCTTTCTTT CASSLDRTVMNTEAFF
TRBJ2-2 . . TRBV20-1 TGCAGTGTTACTAGTTCCGGGGAGCTGTTTTTT CSVTSSGELFF
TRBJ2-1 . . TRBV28 TGTGCCAGCAGTCCCCCGCGACTAGTACGCAATGAGCAGTTCTTC CASSPPRLVRNEQFF
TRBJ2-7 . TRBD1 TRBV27 TGTGCCAGCAGTTTGACAGGGGCCTACGAGCAGTACTTC CASSLTGAYEQYF
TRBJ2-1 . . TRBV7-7 TGTGCCAGCAGCATAGGGCTAGTCCCCTACAATGAGCAGTTCTTC CASSIGLVPYNEQFF
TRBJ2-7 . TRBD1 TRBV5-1 TGCGCCAGCAGCTGGGGGGACAGGGTGGGGGAGCAGTACTTC CASSWGDRVGEQYF
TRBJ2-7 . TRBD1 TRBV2 TGTGCCAGCAGCCCTACCGGGACAGGGTACAACGAGCAGTACTTC CASSPTGTGYNEQYF
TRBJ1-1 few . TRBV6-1 TGTGCCAGCAGTGCCGCGGGCAGTAGAACTGAAGCTTTCTTT CASSAAGSRTEAFF
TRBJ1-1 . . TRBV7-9 TGTGCCAGCAGCAAGAAACAGAAGACAGCGTTGGACGGAGACACTGAAGCTTTCTTT CASSKKQKTALDGDTEAFF
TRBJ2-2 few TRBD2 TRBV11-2 TGTGCCAGCAGCTTAGGCGGACTAGTGATCCAGGAGCTGTTTTTT CASSLGGLVIQELFF
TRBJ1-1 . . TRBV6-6 TGTGCCAGCAGTGCCCCCGGGGTGATCCCTGAAGCTTTCTTT CASSAPGVIPEAFF
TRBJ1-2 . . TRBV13 TGTGCCAGCAGCGCGCCGTTCTCTTATGGCTACACCTTC CASSAPFSYGYTF
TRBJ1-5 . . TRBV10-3 TGTGCCATCAGAGGGGGTAGCAATCAGCCCCAGCATTTT CAIRGGSNQPQHF
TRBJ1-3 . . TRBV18 TGTGCCAGCTCAACCTCCCAACTGGTCTCTGGAAACACCATATATTTT CASSTSQLVSGNTIYF
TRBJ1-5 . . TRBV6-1 TGTGCCAGCAGTGCCACCAGGCTTAGCAATCAGCCCCAGCATTTT CASSATRLSNQPQHF
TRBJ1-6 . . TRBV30 TGTGCCTGGAGTGAAGGGAGTGATTCACCCCTCCACTTT CAWSEGSDSPLHF
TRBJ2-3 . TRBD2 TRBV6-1 TGTGCCAGCAGTGGACTAGCGGGAGGGCCAGATACGCAGTATTTT CASSGLAGGPDTQYF
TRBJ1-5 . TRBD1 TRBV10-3 TGTGCCATCAGTCAGGGGGCCCGGAATGATCAGCCCCAGCATTTT CAISQGARNDQPQHF
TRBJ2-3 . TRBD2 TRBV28 TGTGCCAGCAGTTTCGGGGGGGCAACAGATACGCAGTATTTT CASSFGGATDTQYF
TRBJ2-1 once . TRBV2 TGTGCCAGCACTCCCCAAGACTCTGGTCGTCAGTTCTTC CASTPQDSGRQFF
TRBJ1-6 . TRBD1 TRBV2 TGTGCCAGCAGTTCGACAGGGACTCCACCCCTCCACTTT CASSSTGTPPLHF
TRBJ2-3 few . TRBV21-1 TGTGCCAGCAGCAACCATTACCGGGACTTAAAGACAGATACGCAGTATTTT CASSNHYRDLKTDTQYF
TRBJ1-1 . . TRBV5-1 TGCGCCAGCAGCTTGGTAGGGGTGGGGACTGAAGCTTTCTTT CASSLVGVGTEAFF
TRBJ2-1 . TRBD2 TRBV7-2 TGTGCCAGCAGCTTAGGACTAGCGATTTACAATGAGCAGTTCTTC CASSLGLAIYNEQFF
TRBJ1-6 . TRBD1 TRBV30 TGTGCCTGGAGTCAGGCAGGGGGCCGTTCACCCCTCCACTTT CAWSQAGGRSPLHF
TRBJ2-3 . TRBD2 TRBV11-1 TGTGCCAGCAGCTTTTTAGCGGGAGTACTCACAGATACGCAGTATTTT CASSFLAGVLTDTQYF
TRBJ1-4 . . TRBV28 TGTGCCAGCACTCTAAGTCGGGGAGAAAAACTGTTTTTT CASTLSRGEKLFF
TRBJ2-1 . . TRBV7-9 TGTGCCAGCAGCTTAGGAACTGCAGGGGAGCAGTTCTTC CASSLGTAGEQFF
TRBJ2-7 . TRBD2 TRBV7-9 TGTGCCAGCTCAGACTCATCGGGGGGGGCCTTCTACGAGCAGTACTTC CASSDSSGGAFYEQYF
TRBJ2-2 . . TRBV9 TGTGCCAGCAGCGTAGTCGGCACCGGGGAGCTGTTTTTT CASSVVGTGELFF
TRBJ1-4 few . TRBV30 TGTGCCTGGAGTCGACCTGGGGGGGGTTATGAAAAACTGTTTTTT CAWSRPGGGYEKLFF
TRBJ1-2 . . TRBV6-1 TGTGCCAGCAGTGAAGTAGTCCGAGAGGCGTTGCGGGTTCGTGGCTACACCTTC CASSEVVREALRVRGYTF
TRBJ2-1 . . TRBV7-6 TGTGCCAGCAGCTTTAACAAAAATGAGCAGTTCTTC CASSFNKNEQFF